The 5 T cell receptor beta chains below come from one sample, sequenced in a study of blood T cell repertoires in COVID-19. The repertoire was sequenced with immunoSEQ multiplex PCR; TCRdb's copy has only in-frame clones and lacks some. The repertoire has hundreds of thousands of clones, 70% to 90% of them found once; the top ten carry approximately 12%. The sequencing sample was made of peripheral blood. The receptors were sampled from a woman between 18 and 29 years old who had recovered from COVID-19.

The genes are TRBV7-9 and TRBJ2-7; no clear D gene. The germline gives CDR1 SEHNR, CDR2 FQNEAQ (reference sequence). The CDR3 sequence is 11 residues long. V lost 8 bases and J 2 bases, leaving 7 bases between the germline ends. The CDR3 coding sequence is TGTGCCAGCGGGCAAACCTACGAGCAGTACTTC. This encodes CASGQTYEQYF.

The gene calls are TRBV4-3 and TRBJ1-3; 7 positions match TRBD1. After removal of 0 bases from V and 4 bases from J, the junction contained 9 bases not matched to a gene. Germline V gene sequence: CDR1 LGHNA, CDR2 YSLEER. The CDR3 is made up of 17 amino acids. The CDR3 DNA follows: TGCGCCAGCAGCCAAGATTTAAGTCGGGGACAGGGAAACACCATATATTTT. Its protein is CASSQDLSRGQGNTIYF.

This clone was detected once. This rearrangement joins TRBV18 to TRBJ1-2, with D unclear. The CDR3 loop spans 16 amino acids. V dropped 1 base and J dropped 5 bases, with 17 bases sitting between them. Germline CDR1 KGHSH, CDR2 LQKENI. As DNA, the CDR3 is TGTGCCAGCTCACCACGCGCACAGCCACCGCCGTATGGCTACACCTTC. Protein sequence: CASSPRAQPPPYGYTF.

The chain has TRBV12-3 or TRBV12-4 and TRBJ2-1; D gene unclear. Between the trimmed V and J ends, which lost 5 bases and 7 bases, there was a span of 6 bases. There are 11 residues in the CDR3. CDR3 protein: CASSPANEQFF. DNA of the CDR3: TGTGCCAGCAGTCCAGCGAATGAGCAGTTCTTC.

CDR3 loop: CASSISGRSLNEQFF. In DNA form, the CDR3 reads TGTGCCAGTAGTATTAGCGGGAGGTCCCTCAATGAGCAGTTCTTC. V gene TRBV19 combines with J gene TRBJ2-1, with 10 positions matching TRBD2. Germline V gene sequence: CDR1 LNHDA, CDR2 SQIVND (reference sequence). Unmatched junction bases numbered 5, after V lost 3 bases and J lost 6 bases. CDR3 length: 15 amino acids.